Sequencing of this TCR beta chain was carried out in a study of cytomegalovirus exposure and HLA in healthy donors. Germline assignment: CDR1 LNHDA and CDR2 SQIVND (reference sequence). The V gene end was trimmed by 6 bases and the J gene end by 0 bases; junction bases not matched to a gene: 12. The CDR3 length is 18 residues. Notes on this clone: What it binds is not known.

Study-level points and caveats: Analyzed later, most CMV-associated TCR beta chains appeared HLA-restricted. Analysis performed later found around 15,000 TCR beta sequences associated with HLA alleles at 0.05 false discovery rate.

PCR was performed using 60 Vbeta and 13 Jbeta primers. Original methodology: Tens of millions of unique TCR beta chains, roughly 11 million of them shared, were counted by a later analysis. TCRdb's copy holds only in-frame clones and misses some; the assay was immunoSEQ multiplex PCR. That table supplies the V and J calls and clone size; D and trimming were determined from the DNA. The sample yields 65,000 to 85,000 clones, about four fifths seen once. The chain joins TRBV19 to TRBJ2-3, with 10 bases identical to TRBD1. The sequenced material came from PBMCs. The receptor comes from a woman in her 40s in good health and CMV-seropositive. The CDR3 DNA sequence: TGTGCCAGTAGGATTTCGGGACAGGGGTCACCTAGCACAGATACGCAGTATTTT. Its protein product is CASRISGQGSPSTDTQYF.